The 29 T cell receptor beta chains given below trace back to one sample, sequenced in a study of T-cell reconstitution after alpha-beta-depleted transplantation in children. The authors prepared the TCRbeta library with unique molecular identifiers. MiXCR was run by TCRdb on the PCR reads, yielding one entry per CDR3 protein. The table includes about 310,000 distinct CDR3 sequences, approximately 23% detected once. Sequenced material: PBMCs, mostly from graft donor cells, taken 180 days after TCRalphabeta/CD19-depleted stem cell transplant. Receptors were obtained from a male patient younger than 18 who had a stem cell transplant for acute lymphoblastic leukemia, so the T cells may come from the graft donor.

The chain employs TRBV4-1 and TRBJ1-2, with D perhaps TRBD1 (5 bases). V lost 4 bases to trimming and J lost 7 bases, with 16 bases between them. This CDR3 comprises 14 residues. Germline lookup yields CDR1 MGHRA and CDR2 YSYEKL. CDR3 amino acids: CASSRPGDYRGYTF. CDR3 DNA sequence: TGCGCCAGCAGCCGCCCGGGGGATTACCGTGGCTACACCTTC.

The chain combines TRBV6-1 with TRBJ2-7; D is perhaps TRBD2 (5 bases). The CDR3 has 13 residues. V lost 3 bases, J lost 3 bases, and 9 bases lay in between. Germline V gives CDR1 MNHNS, CDR2 SASEGT. CDR3 region: CASSERRGYEQYF. CDR3 nucleotide sequence: TGTGCCAGCAGTGAGCGACGGGGCTACGAGCAGTACTTC.

This clonotype has more than one count but fewer than ten. This sequence joins TRBV20-1 and TRBJ1-1, with D hard to call. Trimming removed 2 bases at V and 0 bases at J, with 10 bases between. Germline V CDR1 and CDR2: DFQATT, SNEGSKA (reference sequence). The CDR3 runs to 14 residues. The CDR3 reads CSARPRRMNTEAFF. The DNA of the CDR3 is TGCAGTGCTAGACCTCGGAGAATGAACACTGAAGCTTTCTTT.

J is TRBJ1-5 and V is TRBV27; D may be TRBD1 (5 bases). Trimming took 8 bases from V and 5 from J, leaving 25 bases between them. The CDR3 consists of 17 residues. Germline V gene sequence: CDR1 MNHEY, CDR2 SMNVEV (reference sequence). The CDR3 coding sequence is TGTGCCAGCGGAAACCAAGGGGTGGAGGGCCCCGATCAGCCCCAGCATTTT. Translating gives CASGNQGVEGPDQPQHF.

Only a few counts were recorded for this clonotype. The chain couples TRBV4-1 to TRBJ2-4; no reliable D call. From germline, CDR1 is MGHRA and CDR2 YSYEKL. The CDR3 contains 17 residues. V lost 4 bases to trimming and J lost 1 base, with 17 bases between them. CDR3 nucleotide sequence: TGCGCCAGCAGCCCAGGTTCCCTGTCTGGGGCCAAAAACATTCAGTACTTC. This gives the protein CASSPGSLSGAKNIQYF.

This clonotype was counted only a few times. The chain recombines TRBV12-3 or TRBV12-4 with TRBJ1-2; perhaps TRBD1 as D (5 bases). Deletions cut 4 bases from V and 8 bases from J, with 8 bases between. The CDR3 contains 11 residues. Here the CDR3 DNA reads TGTGCCAGCAGTTCAGGGCGCGGCTACACCTTC. This encodes CASSSGRGYTF.

This clonotype turned up a few times. The chain is built from TRBV12-3 or TRBV12-4 and TRBJ1-4; no clear D. This CDR3 comprises 11 residues. The ends were cut back, 3 bases at V and 7 bases at J, with 3 bases in the middle. CDR3 residues: CASSFSEKLFF. The CDR3 coding sequence is TGTGCCAGCAGTTTTAGTGAAAAACTGTTTTTT.

This clonotype was counted between two and nine times. J is TRBJ2-2 and V is TRBV7-2; tentative D call: TRBD1 (6 bases). The germline V gene has CDR1 SGHTA and CDR2 FQGNSA. The V end was cut by 4 bases, the J end by 4 bases, with 16 bases between. There are 16 residues in the CDR3. The CDR3 DNA sequence: TGTGCCAGCAGCTCCTTCAGGGGCTATAGCACCGGGGAGCTGTTTTTT. Protein product: CASSSFRGYSTGELFF.

This clonotype was counted between two and nine times. The chain carries TRBV12-3 or TRBV12-4 and TRBJ2-3; 9 nucleotides align to TRBD2. The CDR3 is made up of 16 amino acids. J lost 3 bases, V lost 8 bases, and 12 bases had no gene match. As DNA, the CDR3 is TGTGCCAGCCTGAGGATAGCGGGAGTGGGGACAGATACGCAGTATTTT. This gives the protein CASLRIAGVGTDTQYF.

This clonotype has more than one count but fewer than ten. V usage is TRBV28 and J usage is TRBJ2-7; D ambiguous. V gave up 3 bases and J gave up 0 bases, with 15 bases separating them. CDR1 and CDR2 (germline): MDHEN, SYDVKM. The CDR3 contains 16 residues. CDR3 amino acids: CASSFLTPPGSYEQYF. The CDR3 DNA follows: TGTGCCAGCAGTTTTCTCACCCCCCCGGGCTCCTACGAGCAGTACTTC.

In its sample, this clonotype was seen a few times. The rearrangement uses TRBV29-1 and TRBJ2-3; D not certain. The V end was cut by 4 bases, the J end by 3 bases, with 8 bases between. The CDR3 covers 12 residues. Germline CDR1 SQVTM, CDR2 ANQGSEA. CDR3 in DNA: TGCAGCGTTGGTGAGGTGACAGATACGCAGTATTTT. As protein: CSVGEVTDTQYF.

The chain recombines TRBV2 with TRBJ2-7; D tentatively reads TRBD1 or TRBD2 (5 bases each). V dropped 6 bases and J dropped 0 bases, with 12 bases sitting between them. The CDR3 has 14 residues. Looked up from germline, CDR1 is SNHLY and CDR2 is FYNNEI. The CDR3: CASSIGAGSYEQYF. The CDR3 DNA reads as TGTGCCAGCAGCATCGGGGCCGGCTCCTACGAGCAGTACTTC.

Notes on this clonotype: Its ends do not fully match the called genes, so a read error is possible. V usage is TRBV7-7 and J usage is TRBJ2-1, with D perhaps matching TRBD1 or TRBD2 (7 bases each). This CDR3 region has 15 residues. CDR1 and CDR2 from the germline V gene are SSHAT and FNYEAQ (reference sequence). CDR3 in amino acids: CASSLRGGGKDEQLF. The CDR3 bases are TGTGCCAGCAGCTTAAGGGGAGGGGGCAAGGATGAGCAGTTATTC.

J is TRBJ1-1 and V is TRBV11-2; 9 bases are shared with TRBD1. Germline V lookup: CDR1 SGHAT, CDR2 FQNNGV. CDR3 length equals 18 residues. Trimming cost V 5 bases and J 0 bases; bases outside gene matches: 13. CDR3 DNA: TGTGCCAGCAGCCCCCCGGGACAGGGCTTCTTCATGAACACTGAAGCTTTCTTT. This translates into CASSPPGQGFFMNTEAFF.

In this sample, this clonotype turned up a few times. The chain employs TRBV5-1 and TRBJ2-2; D perhaps matches TRBD1 (6 bases). Germline V lookup: CDR1 SGHRS, CDR2 YFSETQ. The CDR3 totals 16 residues. Trimming stripped 4 bases from V and 2 bases from J, with 15 bases between. The CDR3 protein is CASSKLQGSNTGELFF. The DNA of the CDR3 is TGCGCCAGCAGCAAGCTACAGGGTAGTAACACCGGGGAGCTGTTTTTT.

The chain's CDR3 is CASSLVLTSGSNGELFF. The CDR3 DNA reads as TGTGCCAGCAGCTTAGTTTTGACTAGCGGGAGTAACGGGGAGCTGTTTTTT. V and J are TRBV7-8 and TRBJ2-2; TRBD2 agrees at 12 bases. The length of the CDR3 is 17 residues. Germline-derived CDR1 and CDR2 are SGHVS and FQNEAQ. V shed 1 base, J shed 7 bases, and the junction held 7 bases outside the gene matches.

This chain joins TRBV12-3 or TRBV12-4 and TRBJ2-7, with 7 bases lining up with TRBD1. After removal of 5 bases from V and 0 bases from J, the junction contained 10 bases not matched to a gene. This CDR3 has 16 residues. The CDR3 here is CASSAIPGQSSYEQYF. For the CDR3, the DNA is TGTGCCAGCAGTGCCATTCCGGGACAGAGCTCCTACGAGCAGTACTTC.

V gene TRBV24-1 combines with J gene TRBJ2-1; TRBD2 matches at 11 bases. The CDR3 is 16 residues long. V shed 4 bases, J shed 6 bases, and the junction held 7 bases outside the gene matches. Germline V gene lookup returns CDR1 KGHDR and CDR2 SFDVKD. CDR3 amino acids: CATSDQLAGVGNEQFF. CDR3 sequence (DNA): TGTGCCACCAGTGACCAACTAGCGGGAGTAGGCAATGAGCAGTTCTTC.

The chain combines TRBV12-3 or TRBV12-4 with TRBJ2-1; 10 nucleotides agree with TRBD2. V was clipped by 4 bases and J by 6 bases; unmatched bases: 9. CDR3 length equals 16 residues. For the CDR3, the DNA is TGTGCCAGCAGTTCTATTTCTAGCGGGAGTACCAATGAGCAGTTCTTC. This translates into CASSSISSGSTNEQFF.

This clonotype was seen more than once but under ten times. The chain is built from TRBV29-1 and TRBJ2-1; 10 positions match TRBD2. Germline V gene lookup returns CDR1 SQVTM and CDR2 ANQGSEA. With V trimmed by 6 bases and J by 9 bases, 5 bases remained unmatched. This CDR3 has 12 residues. CDR3 coding DNA: TGCAGCGTGCTGGGACTAGCGAGTGAGCAGTTCTTC. This encodes CSVLGLASEQFF.

Comments on this clonotype: Mismatch with germline at one junction end may stem from a read error. CDR3: CASTQEAGGVREQYF. The CDR3 DNA is TGTGCCAGCACCCAAGAAGCGGGAGGAGTGAGGGAGCAGTACTTC. This chain joins TRBV3-1 and TRBJ2-7; 9 bases are shared with TRBD2. The CDR3 spans 15 residues. Looked up from germline, CDR1 is LGHDT and CDR2 is YNNKEL (reference sequence).

The J gene is TRBJ2-2, the V gene TRBV7-2; 11 nucleotides match TRBD1. Unmatched junction bases numbered 8, after V lost 5 bases and J lost 6 bases. Germline V gene lookup returns CDR1 SGHTA and CDR2 FQGNSA. The CDR3 has 16 amino acids. CDR3 nucleotides: TGTGCCAGCAGCCTAATACCGGGACAGGGGGCCGGGGAGCTGTTTTTT. Its protein product is CASSLIPGQGAGELFF.

This chain joins TRBV29-1 and TRBJ2-1; 11 positions agree with TRBD2. This CDR3 region has 15 residues. Germline loops: CDR1 SQVTM, CDR2 ANQGSEA. J lost 9 bases, V lost 3 bases, and 10 bases had no gene match. The CDR3 region is CSVDRNRLAGGEQFF. CDR3 sequence (DNA): TGCAGCGTTGATAGGAATAGGCTAGCGGGAGGTGAGCAGTTCTTC.

This clonotype was seen a few times. This chain connects TRBV5-1 to TRBJ2-1; 15 nucleotides match TRBD2. Unmatched junction bases numbered 4, after V lost 2 bases and J lost 4 bases. Germline lookup yields CDR1 SGHRS and CDR2 YFSETQ. The CDR3 has 17 amino acids. The CDR3 loop is CASSFGLAGGFYNEQFF. The CDR3 nucleotides are TGCGCCAGCAGCTTCGGACTAGCGGGAGGGTTTTACAATGAGCAGTTCTTC.

This clonotype was seen ten or more times. The chain employs TRBV12-3 or TRBV12-4 and TRBJ1-5; D gene ambiguous. Trimming pared 4 bases from V and 3 bases from J, leaving 13 bases between. CDR3 size: 15 residues. CDR3 residues: CASSSRRVVNQPQHF. In nucleotides, the CDR3 is TGTGCCAGCAGTTCCCGTCGAGTCGTCAATCAGCCCCAGCATTTT.

This clonotype was counted a few times. The J gene is TRBJ2-7, the V gene TRBV7-8; TRBD1 matches at 7 bases. V trimming: 2 bases; J trimming: 4 bases; junction bases outside the gene matches: 8. Germline values: CDR1 SGHVS, CDR2 FQNEAQ. This CDR3 region has 15 residues. The CDR3, as DNA: TGTGCCAGCAGCTTACGAAGGGACAGACGGTACGAGCAGTACTTC. As protein: CASSLRRDRRYEQYF.

There are a few counts of this clonotype. The CDR3 protein is CSGGGRSYEQYF. CDR3 sequence (DNA): TGCAGTGGGGGCGGGCGCTCCTACGAGCAGTACTTC. The chain carries TRBV20-1 and TRBJ2-7; D tentatively fits TRBD1 or TRBD2 (5 bases each). The CDR3 has 12 residues. The germline V gene encodes CDR1 DFQATT and CDR2 SNEGSKA (reference sequence). V gave up 7 bases and J gave up 0 bases, with 10 bases separating them.

V is TRBV4-2 and J is TRBJ2-3, with D hard to call. Trimming cost V 1 base and J 3 bases, with 11 bases left between them. The CDR3 contains 15 residues. The germline CDR1 and CDR2 sequences are LGHNA and YNFKEQ. The CDR3, as DNA: TGTGCCAGCAGCCAAGCAATAGGCGAAACAGATACGCAGTATTTT. Its protein is CASSQAIGETDTQYF.

This clonotype occurred a few times. The rearrangement uses TRBV15 and TRBJ2-7; D is undetermined. Trimming pared 9 bases from V and 2 bases from J, leaving 14 bases between. CDR1 and CDR2 (germline): LNHNV, YYDKDF (reference sequence). CDR3 length: 13 amino acids. The CDR3 DNA follows: TGTGCCACGGCTCCAATCCTTACCTACGAGCAGTACTTC. It specifies CATAPILTYEQYF.